This TCR beta chain derives from a study of blood T cell repertoires in COVID-19. Background on the study: Acute and convalescent COVID-19 specimens originated in the United States, Italy and Spain.

Germline V gene sequence: CDR1 SGHRS, CDR2 YFSETQ. The CDR3 runs 17 residues. The V and J ends lost 4 bases and 4 bases, in that order; junction bases with no gene match: 13. TCRdb keeps only in-frame clones here, not all; method: immunoSEQ multiplex PCR. Here the sample spans about 70,000 clones, around 75% being singletons. The TCR originated in a man aged 65-85 years with acute or convalescent COVID-19. The chain has TRBV5-1 and TRBJ1-2; 10 positions match TRBD1. The material sequenced was peripheral blood. DNA of the CDR3: TGCGCCAGCAGCCCGGGGTCCGGGACAGGGGTGCTCTATGGCTACACCTTC. Its protein product is CASSPGSGTGVLYGYTF.